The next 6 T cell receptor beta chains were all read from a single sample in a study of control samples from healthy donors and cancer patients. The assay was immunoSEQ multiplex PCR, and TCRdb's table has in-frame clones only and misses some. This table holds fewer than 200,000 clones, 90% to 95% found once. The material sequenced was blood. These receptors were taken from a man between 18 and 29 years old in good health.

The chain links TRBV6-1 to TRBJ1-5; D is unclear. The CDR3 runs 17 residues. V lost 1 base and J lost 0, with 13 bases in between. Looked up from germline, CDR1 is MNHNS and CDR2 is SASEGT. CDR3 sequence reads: CASSEVGSFYSNQPQHF. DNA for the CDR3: TGTGCCAGCAGTGAAGTTGGCAGCTTTTATAGCAATCAGCCCCAGCATTTT.

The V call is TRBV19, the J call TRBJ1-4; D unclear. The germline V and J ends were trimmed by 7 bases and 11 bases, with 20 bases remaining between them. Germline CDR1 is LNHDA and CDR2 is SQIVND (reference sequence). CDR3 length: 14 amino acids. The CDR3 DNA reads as TGTGCCAGTACCATCAACATACGGGGTTGGAAACTGTTTTTT. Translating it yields CASTINIRGWKLFF.

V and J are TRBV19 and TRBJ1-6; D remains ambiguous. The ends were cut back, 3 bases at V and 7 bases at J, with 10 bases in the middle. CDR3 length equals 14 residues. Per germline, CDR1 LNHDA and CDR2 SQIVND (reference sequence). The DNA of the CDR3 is TGTGCCAGTAGTATCGGAAGGGCGAATTCACCCCTCCACTTT. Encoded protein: CASSIGRANSPLHF.

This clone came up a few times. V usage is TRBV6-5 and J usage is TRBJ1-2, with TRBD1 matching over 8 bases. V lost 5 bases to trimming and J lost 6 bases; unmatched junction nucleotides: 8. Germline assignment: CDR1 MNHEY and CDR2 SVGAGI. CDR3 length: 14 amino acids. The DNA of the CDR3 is TGTGCCAGCAGTCCCCAGGGGGCGATTGATGGCTACACCTTC. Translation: CASSPQGAIDGYTF.

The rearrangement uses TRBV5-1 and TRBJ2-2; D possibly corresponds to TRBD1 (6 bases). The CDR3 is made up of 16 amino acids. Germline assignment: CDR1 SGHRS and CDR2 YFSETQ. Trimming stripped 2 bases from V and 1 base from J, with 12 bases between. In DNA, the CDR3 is TGCGCCAGCAGCTTCGGCCCGGACAGGAACACCGGGGAGCTGTTTTTT. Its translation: CASSFGPDRNTGELFF.

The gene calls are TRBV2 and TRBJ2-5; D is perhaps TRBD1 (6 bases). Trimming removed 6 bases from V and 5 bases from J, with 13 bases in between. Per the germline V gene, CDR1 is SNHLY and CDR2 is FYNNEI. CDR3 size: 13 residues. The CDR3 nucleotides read TGTGCCAGCAGCCTCGAGGGGGTGGAGACCCAGTACTTC. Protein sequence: CASSLEGVETQYF. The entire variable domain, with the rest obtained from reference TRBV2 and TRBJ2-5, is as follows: EPEVTQTPSHQVTQMGQEVILRCVPISNHLYFYWYRQILGQKVEFLVSFYNNEISEKSEIFDDQFSVERPDGSNFTLKIRSTKLEDSAMYFCASSLEGVETQYFGPGTRLLVL.